These 11 T cell receptor beta chains originate from one sample sequenced in a study of cytomegalovirus exposure and HLA in healthy donors. In the PCR, 60 Vbeta and 13 Jbeta primers were used. The data were produced by immunoSEQ multiplex PCR, yet TCRdb's version contains in-frame clones alone and is incomplete. There are approximately 100,000 clones in the sample; 75% occur only once, and more than 9% lies in the top ten. The source material was PBMCs. These receptors originate from a man aged 50-59 years in good health and CMV-seronegative.

This clone was detected a few times. The chain uses TRBV29-1 and TRBJ2-1; TRBD2 aligns across 10 bases. Germline V gives CDR1 SQVTM, CDR2 ANQGSEA. This CDR3 region has 17 residues. V shed 4 bases, J shed 1 base, and the junction held 10 bases outside the gene matches. CDR3 DNA sequence: TGCAGCGTTGGTCAACTAGCGGGGACCGGGTCCTACAATGAGCAGTTCTTC. Residues: CSVGQLAGTGSYNEQFF.

This clone has a single count. The V gene is TRBV5-1, the J gene TRBJ2-1; 9 bases agree with TRBD2. The CDR3 sequence is 17 residues long. Germline lookup yields CDR1 SGHRS and CDR2 YFSETQ. Trimming took 1 base from V and 6 from J; bases not matched to a gene: 11. The CDR3 region is CASSLNTGTSISNEQFF. CDR3 coding DNA: TGCGCCAGCAGCTTGAACACCGGGACTAGCATATCCAATGAGCAGTTCTTC.

The chain joins TRBV28 to TRBJ1-2; TRBD1 aligns across 7 bases. The CDR3 consists of 13 residues. In germline, CDR1 is MDHEN, CDR2 SYDVKM. Trimming took 5 bases from V and 4 from J; bases not matched to a gene: 4. The CDR3 is CASSPTGFYGYTF. As DNA, the CDR3 is TGTGCCAGCAGTCCGACAGGGTTCTATGGCTACACCTTC.

This chain links TRBV19 with TRBJ2-1, with 7 bases aligning to TRBD2. The V segment lost 1 base and the J segment 5 bases; nucleotides outside the gene matches: 5. CDR3 length equals 15 residues. CDR1 and CDR2 (germline): LNHDA, SQIVND (reference sequence). The CDR3 sequence is CASSIGAGAHNEQFF. Here the CDR3 DNA reads TGTGCCAGTAGTATAGGGGCGGGAGCACACAATGAGCAGTTCTTC.

CDR3 sequence (DNA): TGTGCCAGCAGCGTACGTTTCACCGGGGAGCTGTTTTTT. Protein product: CASSVRFTGELFF. This chain joins TRBV9 and TRBJ2-2; D gene unclear. The CDR3 has 13 residues. Trimming took off 1 base at V and 4 bases at J, with 5 bases between the two ends. Germline loops: CDR1 SGDLS, CDR2 YYNGEE.

On this clone itself: This sample also contains other DNA sequences that code for the same CDR3. The chain carries TRBV7-9 and TRBJ2-5; 8 nucleotides align to TRBD2. Germline values: CDR1 SEHNR, CDR2 FQNEAQ (reference sequence). This CDR3 spans 16 amino acids. Losses at the gene ends were 4 bases for V and 1 base for J; bases not matched to a gene: 8. The CDR3 spells CASSSGTGGPQETQYF. CDR3 nucleotides: TGTGCCAGCAGCTCGGGGACGGGGGGGCCCCAAGAGACCCAGTACTTC. Complete variable domain (other parts from reference TRBV7-9 and TRBJ2-5): DTGVSQNPRHKITKRGQNVTFRCDPISEHNRLYWYRQTLGQGPEFLTYFQNEAQLEKSRLLSDRFSAERPKGSFSTLEIQRTEQGDSAMYLCASSSGTGGPQETQYFGPGTRLLVL.

The V and J genes are TRBV5-5 and TRBJ1-2; D unresolved. Germline lookup yields CDR1 SGHKS and CDR2 YYEKEE (reference sequence). This CDR3 has 13 residues. Trimming left V 0 bases short and J 8 bases short, with 11 bases between. The CDR3 sequence is CASSLGGPQGYTF. The CDR3 nucleotides read TGTGCCAGCAGCTTGGGAGGGCCCCAGGGCTACACCTTC.

This sequence joins TRBV6-5 and TRBJ2-1, with a tentative D call TRBD2 (7 bases). Germline V CDR1 and CDR2: MNHEY, SVGAGI. This CDR3 spans 14 amino acids. V shed 5 bases and J shed 7 bases, with 15 bases lying between them. The DNA for the CDR3 is TGTGCCAGCAGTCGGGGGGCCGTATGGAATGAGCAGTTCTTC. It codes for CASSRGAVWNEQFF.

The J gene is TRBJ2-5, the V gene TRBV19; 7 nucleotides align to TRBD1. The CDR3 contains 15 residues. V shed 4 bases and J 2 bases; nucleotides not matched to a gene: 7. CDR1 and CDR2 from the germline V gene are LNHDA and SQIVND (reference sequence). CDR3 nucleotides: TGTGCCAGTAGTAACTCCCGGGACAGACAAGAGACCCAGTACTTC. Translating it yields CASSNSRDRQETQYF.

The chain carries TRBV7-3 and TRBJ2-5; D possibly corresponds to TRBD2 (7 bases). The V end lost 5 bases, the J end lost 2 bases, and 12 bases lay between the germline ends. Germline assignment: CDR1 SGHTA and CDR2 FQGTGA. The CDR3 is made up of 14 amino acids. The CDR3 spells CASSLGGAQETQYF. The CDR3 DNA is TGTGCCAGCAGCCTAGGGGGGGCACAAGAGACCCAGTACTTC.

This chain links TRBV7-9 with TRBJ1-1; D is unresolved. Germline V gives CDR1 SEHNR, CDR2 FQNEAQ (reference sequence). V lost 4 bases and J lost 7, with 16 bases in between. The CDR3 is made up of 14 amino acids. CDR3 nucleotides: TGTGCCAGCAGCTCCGGGGTCTGGCCCTTTGAAGCTTTCTTT. Amino acids: CASSSGVWPFEAFF.